This T cell receptor beta chain is from a study of shared clonotypes between healthy human individuals. Points from the study as a whole: Incompleteness in sorted-subset sequencing, despite large depth, was shown by rarefaction.

In the naive CD8 group, cells lacked CD45RO and were positively selected for CCR7, so terminally differentiated effector memory CD45RA+ cells were left out. How the authors handled the data: As immunoSEQ supplied junction-only sequences (without quality scores), filtering differed. Profiled with immunoSEQ multiplex PCR; TCRdb holds only in-frame clones, not every one. V and J calls and clone size follow that table, whereas D and trimming were derived from the DNA. This table holds around 2,000,000 clones, 85% to 95% found once. The CDR3 totals 15 residues. V dropped 0 bases and J dropped 0 bases, with 9 bases sitting between them. Germline loops: CDR1 SNHLY, CDR2 FYNNEI. Turning to this clone: Its antigen remains unknown.

The rearrangement joins TRBV2 to TRBJ2-7; D might be TRBD1 (5 bases). The sequence came from a man aged 18 to 29 in good health. Sequenced input: naive CD8+ T cells sorted from blood. Here the CDR3 DNA reads TGTGCCAGCAGTGAAGCTTGGCAGGGCTCCTACGAGCAGTACTTC. Residues: CASSEAWQGSYEQYF.